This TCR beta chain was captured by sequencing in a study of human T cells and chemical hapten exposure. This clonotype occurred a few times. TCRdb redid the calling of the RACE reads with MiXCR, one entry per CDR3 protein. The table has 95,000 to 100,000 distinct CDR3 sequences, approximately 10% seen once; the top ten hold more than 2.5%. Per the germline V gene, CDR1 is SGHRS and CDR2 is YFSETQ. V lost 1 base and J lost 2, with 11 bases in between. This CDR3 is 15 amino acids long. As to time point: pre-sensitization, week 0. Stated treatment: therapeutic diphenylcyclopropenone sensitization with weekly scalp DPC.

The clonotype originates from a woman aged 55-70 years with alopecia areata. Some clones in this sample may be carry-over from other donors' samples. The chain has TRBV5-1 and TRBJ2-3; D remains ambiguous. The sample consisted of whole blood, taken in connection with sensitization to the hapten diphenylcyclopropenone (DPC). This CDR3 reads CASSLPLGSTDTQYF. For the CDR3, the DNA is TGCGCCAGCAGCTTGCCCTTAGGGTCCACAGATACGCAGTATTTT.